This passage covers 14 T cell receptor beta chains from one sample sequenced in a study of blood T cells in healthy people across ages. Using a J-beta primer mix together with a sample-barcoded 5' primer, a second PCR was run for roughly 6 to 11 cycles. TCRdb processed the 5' RACE reads anew with MiXCR; each CDR3 protein has one entry. The sample includes about 970,000 distinct CDR3 sequences, approximately 50% seen only once; the top ten take about a fifth. Input material: blood. The receptors here all came from a woman aged 55-70 years in good health.

This clonotype was recorded once. The chain is built from TRBV7-2 and TRBJ1-2; no firm D call. Germline lookup yields CDR1 SGHTA and CDR2 FQGNSA. V dropped 6 bases and J dropped 4 bases, with 15 bases sitting between them. This CDR3 contains 14 residues. DNA of the CDR3: TGTGCCAGCAGTCCAGGAGTGGGGATCTATGGCTACACCTTC. It specifies CASSPGVGIYGYTF. The complete variable domain, with remaining parts taken from reference TRBV7-2 and TRBJ1-2, reads GAGVSQSPSNKVTEKGKDVELRCDPISGHTALYWYRQSLGQGLEFLIYFQGNSAPDKSGLPSDRFSAERTGGSVSTLTIQRTQQEDSAVYLCASSPGVGIYGYTFGSGTRLTVV.

Written as DNA, the CDR3 is TGTGCCAGCAGTTATTCAGCGGGAGGTCGGGATACGCAGTATTTT. Amino acid sequence: CASSYSAGGRDTQYF. The chain couples TRBV6-5 to TRBJ2-3, with TRBD2 identical over 9 bases. The V gene's germline CDR1 is MNHEY and CDR2 SVGAGI. V trimming: 3 bases; J trimming: 6 bases; junction bases outside the gene matches: 7. This CDR3 contains 15 residues.

The gene calls are TRBV25-1 and TRBJ2-5, with 7 positions matching TRBD1. The better agreement between TRBJ2-7 and the DNA end casts doubt on the J call. Germline V gene sequence: CDR1 MGHDK, CDR2 SYGVNS. This CDR3 comprises 14 residues. Here the CDR3 DNA reads TGTGCCAGCAGTGATCCCGCAGGGGGCTACGAGCAGTACTTC. The encoded protein is CASSDPAGGYEQYF.

The chain carries TRBV7-2 and TRBJ2-5; D gene ambiguous. Germline lookup yields CDR1 SGHTA and CDR2 FQGNSA. The CDR3 is 15 residues long. V lost 2 bases, J lost 1 base, and 11 bases lay in between. The CDR3 region is CASSLMGPPQETQYF. Here the CDR3 DNA reads TGTGCCAGCAGCTTAATGGGCCCCCCCCAAGAGACCCAGTACTTC.

This clonotype was counted ten times or more. The chain employs TRBV13 and TRBJ2-7, with TRBD2 identical over 8 bases. The germline gives CDR1 PRHDT, CDR2 FYEKMQ (reference sequence). V lost 6 bases, J lost 2 bases, and 6 bases stayed unmatched. The CDR3 has 14 amino acids. Here the CDR3 DNA reads TGTGCCAGCAGTTCAACTAGCGGTACCTACGAGCAGTACTTC. This encodes CASSSTSGTYEQYF.

In its sample, this clonotype was seen a few times. This sequence joins TRBV27 and TRBJ2-7; D might be TRBD2 (5 bases). With 5 bases removed from V and 1 base from J, the gap between germline ends came to 15 bases. CDR1 and CDR2 (germline): MNHEY, SMNVEV (reference sequence). This CDR3 comprises 15 residues. CDR3 residues: CASSIGLAGSYEQYF. CDR3 DNA: TGTGCCAGCAGTATTGGGCTAGCCGGATCCTACGAGCAGTACTTC.

The chain carries TRBV28 and TRBJ2-5; possibly TRBD2 for D (5 bases). V was shortened by 5 bases and J by 4 bases, with 17 bases between the two germline ends. This CDR3 region has 15 residues. The V gene's germline CDR1 is MDHEN and CDR2 SYDVKM. The CDR3 region has the DNA TGTGCCAGCAGTCCCCCGGCGAGGGCAACAGAGACCCAGTACTTC. Translation: CASSPPARATETQYF.

This clonotype was observed a single time. The chain links TRBV4-1 to TRBJ2-3; D gene ambiguous. This CDR3 comprises 16 residues. Between the trimmed V and J ends, which lost 3 bases and 0 bases, there was a span of 13 bases. CDR1 and CDR2 (germline): MGHRA, YSYEKL. CDR3 DNA sequence: TGCGCCAGCAGCCAGGCCAGCCTAGGGAGCACAGATACGCAGTATTTT. Translated, it gives CASSQASLGSTDTQYF.

This rearrangement joins TRBV29-1 to TRBJ2-3; tentatively, D is TRBD2 (6 bases). V dropped 6 bases and J dropped 0 bases, with 16 bases sitting between them. Germline loops: CDR1 SQVTM, CDR2 ANQGSEA. This CDR3 is built from 15 residues. This CDR3 reads CSVPKTGTSTDTQYF. The CDR3 DNA is TGCAGCGTGCCAAAAACCGGGACTAGCACAGATACGCAGTATTTT.

The chain carries TRBV5-6 and TRBJ1-1; D gene uncertain. The V end lost 1 base, the J end lost 4 bases, and 14 bases lay between the germline ends. The CDR3 contains 15 residues. Germline V gives CDR1 SGHDT, CDR2 YYEEEE. The CDR3 DNA reads as TGTGCCAGCAGCTTGTTGAGGGCTGGAAGCACTGAAGCTTTCTTT. This codes for CASSLLRAGSTEAFF.

This clonotype was picked up many times. This chain connects TRBV29-1 to TRBJ2-7; weak D call: TRBD2 (5 bases). This CDR3 has 13 residues. Germline values: CDR1 SQVTM, CDR2 ANQGSEA. Trimming removed 3 bases from V and 2 bases from J, with 11 bases in between. The CDR3 loop reads CSVESGLTYEQYF. The DNA for the CDR3 is TGCAGCGTTGAGAGCGGCCTAACCTACGAGCAGTACTTC.

The chain links TRBV7-9 to TRBJ2-3, with D possibly being TRBD1 (6 bases). This CDR3 has 13 amino acids. CDR1 is SEHNR, CDR2 FQNEAQ, per germline (reference sequence). V was clipped by 5 bases and J by 6 bases, with 12 bases between them. This CDR3 reads CASSRATGDTQYF. CDR3 DNA: TGTGCCAGCAGCAGAGCTACAGGGGATACGCAGTATTTT.

The V call is TRBV6-4, the J call TRBJ2-2; no definite D call. Trimming cost V 0 bases and J 6 bases, with 11 bases left between them. Per the germline V gene, CDR1 is MRHNA and CDR2 is SNTAGT. The CDR3 sequence is 15 residues long. In DNA form, the CDR3 reads TGTGCCAGCAGTGACTCGCACGGTAACTCCGGGGAGCTGTTTTTT. Translating it yields CASSDSHGNSGELFF.

This clonotype was picked up a small number of times. The chain links TRBV12-3 or TRBV12-4 to TRBJ2-6, with D maybe TRBD1 (7 bases). This CDR3 has 17 amino acids. Trimming removed 6 bases at V and 0 bases at J, with 15 bases between. The CDR3 sequence: CASSSGGLFSGANVLTF. The CDR3 region has the DNA TGTGCCAGCAGCTCAGGGGGGCTGTTCTCTGGGGCCAACGTCCTGACTTTC.